This paragraph reports one T cell receptor beta chain. Its antigen is unknown. Donors, healthy HIV-negative adults, lacked recent acute infections or vaccinations. Within Nashville, Tennessee resided all donors, each a Caucasian adult. J was trimmed by 0 bases and V by 5 bases; bases with no gene match: 6. The length of the CDR3 is 15 residues. The germline gives CDR1 MNHEY, CDR2 SMNVEV (reference sequence). This sample was taken from a study of shared clonotypes between healthy human individuals. Overall study findings and caveats: Researchers found naive subsets generally carried larger estimated richness than memory subsets.

TCRdb's table, derived via immunoSEQ multiplex PCR, lists solely in-frame clones and lacks some. This sample has some 2 million clones, with 95% found just once. The chain has TRBV27 and TRBJ1-2; 7 bases are shared with TRBD1. The source material was naive CD4+ T cells sorted from blood. As for subset: CD45RA+ positively selected. The sequence came from a man between 18 and 35 years old in good health. CDR3 in DNA: TGTGCCAGCAGTCCTGGGACAGTTTCTAACTATGGCTACACCTTC. This encodes CASSPGTVSNYGYTF.